The 4 T cell receptor beta chains presented below share a single source sample, sequenced in a study of sequential checkpoint blockade in melanoma. Treatment denoted: randomized to nivolumab then ipilimumab (arm A) or the reverse (arm B). Libraries were prepared by immunoSEQ multiplex PCR; TCRdb keeps only in-frame clonotypes and omits some of them. The data show about 20,000 clones, with 65% to 90% seen just once and roughly 49% held by the top ten. Sequencing was performed on CD8+ T cells sorted from blood (inferred from file names), taken from a patient given nivolumab and ipilimumab in sequence. All receptors derive from a human donor with melanoma.

The rearrangement links TRBV2 to TRBJ2-4; TRBD1 aligns across 7 bases. This CDR3 has 15 residues. V lost 6 bases and J lost 2; bases outside the gene matches: 7. In germline, CDR1 is SNHLY, CDR2 FYNNEI. CDR3 nucleotide sequence: TGTGCCAGCAGAGATTACAGGGGTCCCAAAAACATTCAGTACTTC. Amino acid sequence: CASRDYRGPKNIQYF.

This chain connects TRBV5-8 to TRBJ2-5; maybe TRBD1 (5 bases). Near its end, the DNA agrees better with TRBJ2-7, so the J call may be wrong. Germline V gene lookup returns CDR1 SGHTS and CDR2 YDEGEE. The CDR3 totals 16 residues. The CDR3 spells CASSFRWQGASYEQYF. For the CDR3, the DNA is TGTGCCAGCAGCTTTAGATGGCAGGGCGCCTCCTACGAGCAGTACTTC.

The chain is built from TRBV2 and TRBJ1-4, with 7 bases that match TRBD1. The CDR3 is 16 amino acids. The germline gives CDR1 SNHLY, CDR2 FYNNEI. J gave up 3 bases and V 3 bases, and 7 bases lay outside the gene matches. CDR3 in DNA: TGTGCCAGCAGTGACCGACAGGGCGCTTCTAATGAAAAACTGTTTTTT. This translates into CASSDRQGASNEKLFF. The complete variable domain, with remaining parts taken from reference TRBV2 and TRBJ1-4, reads EPEVTQTPSHQVTQMGQEVILRCVPISNHLYFYWYRQILGQKVEFLVSFYNNEISEKSEIFDDQFSVERPDGSNFTLKIRSTKLEDSAMYFCASSDRQGASNEKLFFGSGTQLSVL.

V and J are TRBV7-9 and TRBJ1-2, with TRBD1 identical over 11 bases. J was trimmed by 2 bases and V by 5 bases; bases with no gene match: 10. This CDR3 has 17 residues. CDR1 and CDR2 (germline): SEHNR, FQNEAQ (reference sequence). The CDR3 loop reads CASSDSGQGGANYGYTF. CDR3 sequence (DNA): TGTGCCAGCAGCGATTCGGGACAGGGGGGCGCCAACTATGGCTACACCTTC.